These 19 T cell receptor beta chains were all obtained from the same sample, sequenced in a study of T-cell memory formation after mild COVID-19. TCRdb redid the calling of the 5' RACE reads with MiXCR, one entry per CDR3 protein. The data contain around 430,000 distinct CDR3 sequences, roughly 15% of them singletons. Material for sequencing was PBMCs or a T cell subset sorted from them (not recorded which). All receptors come from a man between 18 and 29 years old who had mild COVID-19 (a few samples of this study predate the infection). Cell type and time point are not known.

This chain links TRBV6-5 with TRBJ2-7; either TRBD1 or TRBD2 may supply D (5 bases each). Trimming removed 2 bases from V and 0 bases from J, with 8 bases in between. Germline V lookup: CDR1 MNHEY, CDR2 SVGAGI. This CDR3 is built from 14 residues. CDR3 coding DNA: TGTGCCAGCAGTTACGGGGGATTCTCCTACGAGCAGTACTTC. Its protein is CASSYGGFSYEQYF.

This clonotype appeared many times. The CDR3 reads CASSEPTTDTQYF. The CDR3 DNA reads as TGCGCCAGCAGCGAACCCACCACAGATACGCAGTATTTT. The rearrangement uses TRBV5-1 and TRBJ2-3; no definite D call. Germline CDR1 SGHRS, CDR2 YFSETQ. Trimming took off 4 bases at V and 2 bases at J, with 8 bases between the two ends. The CDR3 is 13 residues long.

In nucleotides, the CDR3 is TGTGCCAGCAGCTCACTTGGCGGGGTCGGGGAAAAACTGTTTTTT. Translation: CASSSLGGVGEKLFF. The chain employs TRBV11-2 and TRBJ1-4; the D is unclear. V was trimmed by 4 bases and J by 8 bases, leaving 17 bases between them. This CDR3 has 15 amino acids. The germline V gene encodes CDR1 SGHAT and CDR2 FQNNGV.

The V call is TRBV24-1, the J call TRBJ2-2, with 8 bases matching TRBD1. J lost 3 bases, V lost 0 bases, and 2 bases had no gene match. The CDR3 has 16 amino acids. Germline assignment: CDR1 KGHDR and CDR2 SFDVKD. The CDR3 sequence: CATSDLQGADTGELFF. The CDR3 bases are TGTGCCACCAGTGATTTGCAGGGGGCGGACACCGGGGAGCTGTTTTTT.

This clonotype was counted only a few times. V usage is TRBV5-1 and J usage is TRBJ1-6; 7 bases align to TRBD1. The CDR3 extends over 15 amino acids. Looked up from germline, CDR1 is SGHRS and CDR2 is YFSETQ. The V and J ends lost 4 bases and 10 bases, in that order; junction bases with no gene match: 11. The CDR3 region is CASSAGTAVYSPLHF. DNA of the CDR3: TGCGCCAGCAGCGCCGGGACAGCGGTCTACTCACCCCTCCACTTT.

This clonotype was seen only a few times. The chain recombines TRBV10-3 with TRBJ1-2; D call uncertain. This CDR3 has 12 amino acids. The germline V gene encodes CDR1 ENHRY and CDR2 SYGVKD. Between the trimmed V and J ends, which lost 10 bases and 1 base, there was a span of 10 bases. The CDR3: CATPDGNYGYTF. As DNA, the CDR3 is TGTGCCACCCCGGACGGTAACTATGGCTACACCTTC.

The chain employs TRBV6-6 and TRBJ1-1; weak D call: TRBD1 (5 bases). V was cut by 2 bases and J by 2 bases, with 15 bases left in between. This CDR3 is 16 amino acids long. Per the germline V gene, CDR1 is MNHNY and CDR2 is SVGAGI (reference sequence). For the CDR3, the DNA is TGTGCCAGCAGTTACGGGCACGCGAGGGGTAACACTGAAGCTTTCTTT. Protein: CASSYGHARGNTEAFF.

This chain links TRBV5-1 with TRBJ1-1; 8 positions match TRBD1. The germline gives CDR1 SGHRS, CDR2 YFSETQ. CDR3 size: 15 residues. V shed 4 bases, J shed 7 bases, and the junction held 12 bases outside the gene matches. CDR3 in DNA: TGCGCCAGCAGCCCCGGACAGGGAGGGGGGTATGAAGCTTTCTTT. It translates to CASSPGQGGGYEAFF.

With regard to this clonotype: A much bigger clone sits one base away, suggesting this may be a read error. The chain has TRBV7-9 and TRBJ2-1; D is unresolved. The CDR3 loop spans 15 amino acids. CDR1 and CDR2 from the germline V gene are SEHNR and FQNEAQ (reference sequence). V lost 4 bases and J lost 9, with 19 bases in between. CDR3 sequence reads: CASSYSSLFPPEQFF. The CDR3 nucleotides read TGTGCCAGCAGCTACTCGTCCCTTTTTCCGCCTGAGCAGTTCTTC.

This clonotype appeared once. The chain joins TRBV5-6 to TRBJ1-2; no reliable D call. The CDR3 length is 15 residues. Germline CDR1 is SGHDT and CDR2 is YYEEEE. V was pared by 0 bases and J by 7 bases, with 16 bases between. The CDR3: CASSLVSPGSGGYTF. The CDR3 DNA reads TGTGCCAGCAGCTTGGTTTCGCCGGGATCTGGTGGCTACACCTTC.

This clonotype was counted ten times or more. This chain uses TRBV12-3 or TRBV12-4 with TRBJ1-2; D ambiguous. The CDR3 has 14 residues. The V gene lost 3 bases and the J gene lost 0 bases, with 8 bases spanning the gap. CDR3 in amino acids: CASSLGRSNYGYTF. In DNA form, the CDR3 reads TGTGCCAGCAGTTTGGGGAGGTCTAACTATGGCTACACCTTC.

The genes are TRBV7-6 and TRBJ2-3, with unresolved D. V was pared by 4 bases and J by 2 bases, with 16 bases between. Germline V gene data show CDR1 as SGHVS and CDR2 as FNYEAQ. There are 16 residues in the CDR3. The CDR3 is CASSSTPAELTDTQYF. CDR3 nucleotide sequence: TGTGCCAGCAGCTCCACCCCGGCAGAACTCACAGATACGCAGTATTTT.

The rearrangement uses TRBV10-3 and TRBJ2-3, with D maybe TRBD2 (6 bases). Trimming removed 10 bases at V and 0 bases at J, with 11 bases between. Per germline, CDR1 ENHRY and CDR2 SYGVKD. The CDR3 loop spans 13 amino acids. The DNA of the CDR3 is TGTGCCACCCGGGGACTGAGCACAGATACGCAGTATTTT. It is translated as CATRGLSTDTQYF.

In its sample, this clonotype was seen many times. This chain joins TRBV4-1 and TRBJ2-1; 7 bases agree with TRBD2. V gave up 4 bases and J gave up 7 bases; unmatched junction bases: 10. CDR3 size: 15 residues. Germline CDR1 reads MGHRA; CDR2 reads YSYEKL. The CDR3 nucleotides read TGCGCCAGCAGCCTATGGGAGGGAATCTCGAATGAGCAGTTCTTC. Its protein is CASSLWEGISNEQFF.

The rearrangement uses TRBV5-1 and TRBJ2-3; D uncertain. CDR3 length: 16 residues. The V gene's germline CDR1 is SGHRS and CDR2 YFSETQ. V gave up 2 bases and J gave up 1 base, with 14 bases separating them. Here the CDR3 DNA reads TGCGCCAGCAGCTTCTTGACCTCCGCCCGCACAGATACGCAGTATTTT. Its translation: CASSFLTSARTDTQYF.

In this sample, this clonotype turned up a few times. V usage is TRBV7-6 and J usage is TRBJ2-4, with TRBD1 identical over 9 bases. This CDR3 is 13 amino acids long. Trimming at V came to 5 bases and at J to 9 bases, leaving 5 bases not matched to a gene. Germline V CDR1 and CDR2: SGHVS, FNYEAQ. The CDR3 bases are TGTGCCAGCAGCCAGGGACAGGGTAGCATTCAGTACTTC. Translating gives CASSQGQGSIQYF. The full variable domain, completed using reference TRBV7-6 and TRBJ2-4, is GAGVSQSPRYKVTKRGQDVALRCDPISGHVSLYWYRQALGQGPEFLTYFNYEAQQDKSGLPNDRFSAERPEGSISTLTIQRTEQRDSAMYRCASSQGQGSIQYFGAGTRLSVL.

V is TRBV7-2 and J is TRBJ2-3; 7 positions agree with TRBD1. Germline V gene sequence: CDR1 SGHTA, CDR2 FQGNSA. The CDR3 runs 16 residues. The J segment lost 1 base and the V segment lost 5 bases, leaving 9 bases of the junction unmatched. The CDR3 region is CASSPTWTGGTDTQYF. CDR3 nucleotide sequence: TGTGCCAGCAGCCCCACCTGGACAGGAGGCACAGATACGCAGTATTTT.

This clonotype was detected only a few times. The chain uses TRBV4-1 and TRBJ2-1; unclear D gene. Germline assignment: CDR1 MGHRA and CDR2 YSYEKL. The V gene lost 4 bases and the J gene lost 4 bases, with 17 bases spanning the gap. This CDR3 spans 16 amino acids. The CDR3: CASSLGFRGLYNEQFF. DNA of the CDR3: TGCGCCAGCAGCCTGGGGTTTCGAGGCTTGTACAATGAGCAGTTCTTC.

Remarks on this clonotype: The germline gene is not matched at one end of the junction; a read error may be the cause. The chain uses TRBV5-6 and TRBJ2-3, with D possibly TRBD2 on 5 matching bases. Per the germline V gene, CDR1 is SGHDT and CDR2 is YYEEEE. CDR3 length: 16 residues. CDR3 sequence (DNA): TGTTCCAGCAGCTTGGATCTTGGGGAGAGCACAGATACGCAGTATTTT. It yields the protein CSSSLDLGESTDTQYF.